The T cell receptor beta chain described here comes from a study of T cells in tuberculosis (dated by TCRdb to 2017 to 2018). General notes on the study: The study combined CD1B tetramers and high-throughput TCR immunosequencing to characterize T cells specific for the mycobacterial lipid antigen glucose monomycolate (GMM). With ten or so people per group, a South African clinical cohort compared IGRA-negative adolescents, IGRA-positive adolescents with latent tuberculosis, and adults with active tuberculosis. General study outcomes and caveats: Smaller mean NN-distances to GMM-specific TCRs were observed in active tuberculosis TCR-alpha repertoires than in IGRA-negative controls, suggesting clonal expansion of GMM-specific TCRs. The smaller NN-distances were partly driven by shorter CDR3-alpha lengths in active tuberculosis patients, and the difference for TCR-beta did not reach statistical significance. Which clinical samples got chosen depended on the availability of cryopreserved specimens, and the active tuberculosis cases were adults, whereas the controls were adolescents. A classifier using the diverse GMM-specific repertoire reached about 90% accuracy (AUROC around 0.91), compared with approximately 70% accuracy using GEM motif frequencies.

The immunoSEQ multiplex PCR assay was used to generate TCR libraries, with TCR-beta and/or TCR-alpha/delta assays applied to each sample. The Illumina high-throughput platform was used to sequence the amplified TCR libraries. As for the authors' bioinformatics: Clustering and dimensionality reduction relied on pairwise TCRdist distances among GMM-specific receptors from T cells that were either sorted ex vivo or expanded in vitro. Each clinical repertoire received a mean NN-distance score, defined as the average TCRdist to the nearest 10% of tetramer-positive reference sequences. To compute GEM TCR motif frequency, the fraction of unique TCRs matching known GEM sequences by V/J usage and CDR3 length was calculated. Active tuberculosis was classified by linear discriminant analysis with leave-one-out cross-validation, implemented in scikit-learn. TCRdb's version of the immuneACCESS table is confined to in-frame rearrangements and falls short of the full clone set. An unresolved V gene accounts for under half of the shortfall where checked; the remainder is of unknown origin. V and J calls and clone size follow that table, whereas D and trimming were derived from the DNA. In this sample the table shows under 40,000 clones, roughly 95% of which occur a single time. The ten largest clones add up to 8% of the sample.

The germline V gene supplies CDR1 SGHRS and CDR2 YFSETQ. Reading from cysteine to phenylalanine, the CDR3 counts 14 amino acids. CDR3 DNA is the only sequence kept; it has 42 bases, read in frame from the first base. At study entry, a tuberculin skin test and the QuantiFERON-TB GOLD In-Tube IGRA were used to screen adolescents for latent tuberculosis infection. Immunosequencing was performed on unsorted cryopreserved PBMC, with 95,000 to 100,000 T cells per clinical donor covered on average. Eleven high schools in the Worcester region of the Western Cape, South Africa, served as enrollment sites for adolescents aged 12 to 18 years. About ten M. tuberculosis-infected adolescents and about 10 uninfected adolescents, matched for age and sex, were selected. Adolescent PBMC were isolated from freshly drawn heparinized blood by density centrifugation and cryopreserved. Comment on this clone: Its antigen is currently not known. A junction end diverges from the germline sequence, so it may reflect a read error.

Sequencing was carried out using PBMCs. In this chain, TRBV5-1 is recombined with TRBJ2-3; D gene: possibly TRBD1, on 7 matching bases. The TCR originated in a donor aged 10-29 years with latent tuberculosis or without tuberculosis infection. The DNA reads TGCGTCAGCCAGCAGGGGGGTAGCACAGATACGCAGTATTTT. This encodes CVSQQGGSTDTQYF.